This T cell receptor (beta chain) was captured by sequencing in a study of early T cells in non-severe SARS-CoV-2 infection (dated by TCRdb to the early 2020s). At the level of the whole study: Bulk RNA from unsorted whole blood was used for TCR sequencing, so alpha and beta chains could not be paired.

This clonotype was seen at least ten times. Its target antigen remains unknown. No much larger clone exists at a distance of one base, and base qualities are not known. Spanning cysteine to phenylalanine, the CDR3 consists of 15 amino acids. Only the CDR3 DNA stays, 45 bases, in frame from base 1. The germline V gene sets CDR1 to SGHRS and CDR2 to YFSETQ. V lost 4 bases and J lost 7 bases, and the count of bases not matched to a germline gene is 11. Libraries were constructed by 5' RACE. TCRdb shows the sequencer as NextSeq 500. In the TCR library protocol, unique molecular identifiers were attached to individual cDNA molecules to correct for PCR bias and sequencing error. TCR alpha and beta chains were both sequenced, and the abundances of alpha and beta sequences in each sample were closely correlated with each other. From the authors' description of their analysis: Decombinator V4 was used to annotate the V gene, J gene and CDR3 of the TCR sequences. Expanded TCRs were defined as changing significantly between any two time points under a Poisson model with p below 0.0001. TCR abundances were normalised to the total number of TCRs sequenced per sample and expressed as counts per million. MAIT TCRs were defined by TRAV1-2 paired with TRAJ12, TRAJ20 or TRAJ33, and iNKT TCRs by TRAV10 paired with TRAJ18. VDJdb, accessed on 1 November 2021, was searched for TCRs annotated for CMV, EBV and SARS-CoV-2, and TCRs annotated for more than one antigen were excluded. TCRdb passed the public sequencing reads through fastp at Q25 and MiXCR, retaining productive beta sequences. Each CDR3 protein gets just one entry, which takes the most common genes and DNA from the rows behind it. It is TCRdb's table, rather than the study itself, that gives the V and J calls and clone size. This sample holds tens of thousands of distinct CDR3 sequences; roughly an eighth were observed only once. Just over 6.5% of the sample goes to the ten largest clones.

Paper-wide results and their limitations: VDJdb matching was skewed toward anti-spike CD8 responses, so virus-specific expansions were likely underestimated and private and CD4 specificities were missed.

A case-control design nested within a healthcare worker cohort in London, UK, was used, with weekly nasopharyngeal swab PCR tests and blood sampling performed. Healthcare workers were recruited between 23 and 31 March 2020, during the week of the UK lockdown, and were followed weekly for up to roughly 16 weeks. This receptor was taken from an adult who was a healthcare worker with PCR-confirmed SARS-CoV-2 infection or an uninfected control (not recorded which). In this chain, TRBV5-1 is recombined with TRBJ2-3, and 8 junctional nucleotides match TRBD1. Sequencing was done on a sample of whole blood. The CDR3 here reads CASSQPRTGSNTQYF. The nucleotide sequence reads as follows: TGCGCCAGCAGCCAACCAAGGACAGGGAGTAATACGCAGTATTTT.